These T cell receptor beta chains were read from a single sample in a study of blood T cell repertoires in COVID-19. Using immunoSEQ multiplex PCR, the repertoire was profiled, and TCRdb retains in-frame clones only, with some absent. The profile covers fewer than 90,000 clones, with approximately 90% appearing a single time and roughly 6.8% taken by the ten largest. The sample consisted of peripheral blood. These receptors all come from an elderly woman with active COVID-19. Each CDR3 is given with its conserved first and last residue. A D gene is named only where the DNA matches it firmly. Rows give clone size only sometimes, using once, few, many, or a class for an expanded clone.

D gene	V gene	J gene	clone size	CDR3 DNA	CDR3 protein
TRBD1	TRBV18	TRBJ2-7	NA	TGTGCCAGCTCACGGACAGGGACCCCTGGTGACGAGCAGTACTTC	CASSRTGTPGDEQYF
NA	TRBV11-2	TRBJ2-4	NA	TGTGCCAGCAGCTTAAACCCGGCAGGGAACATTCAGTACTTC	CASSLNPAGNIQYF
NA	TRBV12-2	TRBJ1-1	NA	TGTGCAAGTCGCTCCATCTTGAGGGGGCCTACAGCGGGGAACACTGAAGCTTTCTTT	CASRSILRGPTAGNTEAFF
TRBD1	TRBV6-2/TRBV6-3	TRBJ2-3	NA	TGTGCCAGCAGTCTAAGGGACAGGGTAGAAGATACGCAGTATTTT	CASSLRDRVEDTQYF
TRBD2	TRBV27	TRBJ2-3	once	TGTGCCAGCAGAATGAGGCGGGAGCAGATAGATACGCAGTATTTT	CASRMRREQIDTQYF
TRBD1	TRBV19	TRBJ2-7	NA	TGTGCCAGTAGTTACTCGCCGGGACAGACCTACGAGCAGTACTTC	CASSYSPGQTYEQYF
NA	TRBV9	TRBJ1-6	NA	TGTGCCAGCAGCGTACAGCAGGGAGGTTCACCCCTCCACTTT	CASSVQQGGSPLHF
TRBD1	TRBV7-2	TRBJ2-7	NA	TGTGCCAGCAGCTTAGGGTCGACAGGGGACGAGCAGTACTTC	CASSLGSTGDEQYF
TRBD2	TRBV19	TRBJ2-7	NA	TGTGCCAGTACCACTAGCGGAGGCTACGAGCAGTACTTC	CASTTSGGYEQYF
NA	TRBV19	TRBJ1-2	NA	TGTGCCAGTAGTGACTCGAGAGGCTATGGCTACACCTTC	CASSDSRGYGYTF
TRBD1	TRBV5-4	TRBJ2-1	NA	TGTGCCAGCAGCCCCTATCTTGGGACAGGGGGAGATGAGCAGTTCTTC	CASSPYLGTGGDEQFF
TRBD1	TRBV5-4	TRBJ2-1	NA	TGTGCCAGCAGCCCTCCGGACAGGGAAAGGAATGAGCAGTTCTTC	CASSPPDRERNEQFF
TRBD1	TRBV4-2	TRBJ2-2	NA	TGTGCCAGCAGCCAAGATCTAAGGGGGCCGAACACCGGGGAGCTGTTTTTT	CASSQDLRGPNTGELFF
NA	TRBV18	TRBJ2-5	NA	TGTGCCAGCTCACCACCGGAGGGGCGGGAGACCCAGTACTTC	CASSPPEGRETQYF
NA	TRBV19	TRBJ2-7	NA	TGTGCCAGTAGTATCGGGGACTCCTACGAGCAGTACTTC	CASSIGDSYEQYF
TRBD1	TRBV4-3	TRBJ2-7	once	TGCGCCAGCAGCCAAGACACAGGGGGCGGCGAGCAGTACTTC	CASSQDTGGGEQYF
NA	TRBV5-1	TRBJ2-3	NA	TGCGCCAGCAGCTTCCCGGGAGTGGCAGATACGCAGTATTTT	CASSFPGVADTQYF
NA	TRBV7-2	TRBJ2-3	NA	TGTGCCAGCAGCCCACCTTCCCTAGCGCCGAGCACAGATACGCAGTATTTT	CASSPPSLAPSTDTQYF
TRBD2	TRBV18	TRBJ2-7	few	TGTGCCAGCTCACCACCGGCTAGCGGAGCACCGCTACGAGGGCAGTACTTC	CASSPPASGAPLRGQYF
NA	TRBV27	TRBJ1-1	few	TGTGCCAGCAGCCCTCGTTTCGTCCCCGAGGAGGACACTGAAGCTTTCTTT	CASSPRFVPEEDTEAFF
TRBD2	TRBV14	TRBJ2-3	NA	TGTGCCAGCAGCCAAGAGAGGAGCGGGAGGAACACAGATACGCAGTATTTT	CASSQERSGRNTDTQYF
NA	TRBV27	TRBJ1-2	NA	TGTGCCAGCAGTTTATTGGGGGAGGAAGGCTACACCTTC	CASSLLGEEGYTF
NA	TRBV7-2	TRBJ2-2	NA	TGTGCCAGCAGGGAGACTAGGACGGTCACCGGGGAGCTGTTTTTT	CASRETRTVTGELFF
TRBD1	TRBV13	TRBJ1-1	NA	TGTGCCAGCAGCTCGAGGCACAGGGGCGTCACTGAAGCTTTCTTT	CASSSRHRGVTEAFF
NA	TRBV5-1	TRBJ2-1	NA	TGCGCCAGCAGCCAAACCCAGGGGGAGCAGTTCTTC	CASSQTQGEQFF
TRBD1	TRBV28	TRBJ1-4	NA	TGTGCCAGCAGCCCGGGACAGGAGGGTGAAAAACTGTTTTTT	CASSPGQEGEKLFF
NA	TRBV7-6	TRBJ2-7	NA	TGTGCCAGCAGCTTCGAGAGATCCTACGAGCAGTACTTC	CASSFERSYEQYF
NA	TRBV9	TRBJ2-3	NA	TGTGCCAGCAGCGTTGGGGGGGCGGCAGATACGCAGTATTTT	CASSVGGAADTQYF
TRBD2	TRBV18	TRBJ2-7	NA	TGTGCCAGCTCACCCTCGGGACTAGCGGGAGGATACGAGCAGTACTTC	CASSPSGLAGGYEQYF
NA	TRBV5-1	TRBJ1-2	once	TGCGCCAGCGGAGGATCAACCTATGGCTACACCTTC	CASGGSTYGYTF
NA	TRBV10-3	TRBJ1-6	NA	TGTGCCATCAGTGAGGGGGGACAAACCTTGAAGAGGTCACCCCTCCACTTT	CAISEGGQTLKRSPLHF
NA	TRBV7-2	TRBJ1-1	NA	TGTGCCAGCAGCTTAGGGCGGGGCAGGAACACTGAAGCTTTCTTT	CASSLGRGRNTEAFF
TRBD1	TRBV5-1	TRBJ1-2	few	TGCGCCAGCAGCTTAACCGGGACAGGGGTCGGCTACACCTTC	CASSLTGTGVGYTF
TRBD1	TRBV28	TRBJ2-7	NA	TGTGCCAGCAGTCCACCGGGGGACAGGGTACACGAGCAGTACTTC	CASSPPGDRVHEQYF
TRBD2	TRBV13	TRBJ2-1	NA	TGTGCCAGCAGCTTACCATCAGGGGGACTAGCGGTCAATGAGCAGTTCTTC	CASSLPSGGLAVNEQFF
NA	TRBV28	TRBJ2-2	NA	TGTGCCAGCGGGGGGTACTACGGGGAGCTGTTTTTT	CASGGYYGELFF
TRBD2	TRBV5-1	TRBJ2-5	NA	TGCGCCAGCAGCTTGGCCGTTCGGGAGGCTGAGACCCAGTACTTC	CASSLAVREAETQYF